One sample yielded the 29 T cell receptor beta chains listed below, sequenced in a study of blood T cell repertoires in COVID-19. Libraries were prepared by immunoSEQ multiplex PCR; TCRdb keeps only in-frame clonotypes and omits some of them. This table holds under 200,000 clones, 70% to 90% found once. What was sequenced was PBMCs or T cells enriched from blood (not recorded which). These TCRs come from a woman in her forties or fifties who had recovered from COVID-19.

The chain has TRBV4-3 and TRBJ2-2; 8 bases map to TRBD1. This CDR3 comprises 18 residues. J gave up 1 base and V 0 bases, and 7 bases lay outside the gene matches. Germline CDR1 reads LGHNA; CDR2 reads YSLEER. The DNA for the CDR3 is TGCGCCAGCAGCCAAGAGATGACCGGGACAGGGAACACCGGGGAGCTGTTTTTT. This gives the protein CASSQEMTGTGNTGELFF.

The chain has TRBV19 and TRBJ2-1; 11 bases map to TRBD2. Trimming cost V 2 bases and J 0 bases; bases outside gene matches: 6. Germline CDR1 and CDR2: LNHDA and SQIVND (reference sequence). There are 18 residues in the CDR3. CDR3 region: CASSISSGGLSSYNEQFF. DNA of the CDR3: TGTGCCAGTAGTATATCTAGCGGGGGGTTAAGCTCCTACAATGAGCAGTTCTTC.

The chain recombines TRBV5-1 with TRBJ1-2; D is possibly TRBD1 (5 bases). The CDR3 covers 12 residues. V lost 3 bases, J lost 4 bases, and 7 bases lay in between. The germline gives CDR1 SGHRS, CDR2 YFSETQ. CDR3 protein: CASSSGSYGYTF. CDR3 DNA sequence: TGCGCCAGCAGCTCAGGGTCCTATGGCTACACCTTC.

The chain recombines TRBV30 with TRBJ1-1; D is unresolved. The germline V gene encodes CDR1 GTSNPN and CDR2 SVGIG (reference sequence). V lost 5 bases to trimming and J lost 6 bases, with 7 bases between them. The CDR3 sequence is 10 residues long. The DNA for the CDR3 is TGTGCCTGGTCGCGAGCTGAAGCTTTCTTT. Translated: CAWSRAEAFF.

Written as DNA, the CDR3 is TGCGCCAGCAGCTTCAATCCGGGACAGGGCTACGAGCAGTACTTC. Translated, it gives CASSFNPGQGYEQYF. This chain links TRBV5-1 with TRBJ2-7, with 9 positions matching TRBD1. The V gene's germline CDR1 is SGHRS and CDR2 YFSETQ. The CDR3 is made up of 15 amino acids. The trim removed 2 bases at V and 3 bases at J, leaving 6 bases unmatched.

The rearrangement links TRBV4-2 to TRBJ2-5, with 11 nucleotides matching TRBD2. The J segment lost 2 bases and the V segment lost 4 bases, leaving 12 bases of the junction unmatched. The CDR3 sequence is 18 residues long. CDR1 is LGHNA and CDR2 is YNFKEQ in the germline V gene. CDR3 DNA sequence: TGTGCCAGCAGCCGAAAAGGTAGCGGGGGGGCGAGTCAAGAGACCCAGTACTTC. Its translation is CASSRKGSGGASQETQYF.

The V call is TRBV6-5, the J call TRBJ1-1; a weak D match, TRBD1 (5 bases). With 10 bases removed from V and 0 bases from J, the gap between germline ends came to 18 bases. CDR3 length: 15 residues. Germline V gene sequence: CDR1 MNHEY, CDR2 SVGAGI. As DNA, the CDR3 is TGTGCCATAAACTCAGGGAACTTAATGAACACTGAAGCTTTCTTT. It is translated as CAINSGNLMNTEAFF.

This clone was picked up one time. The chain uses TRBV7-3 and TRBJ2-3, with TRBD1 as a possible D gene (6 bases). V lost 7 bases to trimming and J lost 0 bases, with 11 bases between them. Germline CDR1 is SGHTA and CDR2 is FQGTGA. This CDR3 region has 14 residues. The CDR3 spells CASKPGHSTDTQYF. The CDR3 DNA reads TGTGCCAGCAAACCGGGACACAGCACAGATACGCAGTATTTT.

A single count supports this clone. The chain is built from TRBV4-3 and TRBJ1-1, with 8 bases matching TRBD1. Germline-derived CDR1 and CDR2 are LGHNA and YSLEER. Trimming took 2 bases from V and 4 from J; bases not matched to a gene: 6. The CDR3 totals 15 residues. The CDR3 nucleotides read TGCGCCAGCAGCCAATTTTCAGGGGGCGGCACTGAAGCTTTCTTT. Translating it yields CASSQFSGGGTEAFF.

V usage is TRBV27 and J usage is TRBJ2-7; 10 bases agree with TRBD2. The length of the CDR3 is 14 residues. With 4 bases clipped from V and 3 bases from J, the junction kept 3 bases outside the gene matches. Germline-derived CDR1 and CDR2 are MNHEY and SMNVEV (reference sequence). As DNA, the CDR3 is TGTGCCAGCAGTTCGACTAGCGGGCTCTACGAGCAGTACTTC. The encoded protein is CASSSTSGLYEQYF.

V gene TRBV10-3 combines with J gene TRBJ1-1; TRBD1 agrees at 7 bases. CDR1 is ENHRY, CDR2 SYGVKD, per germline. Germline trimming cut 7 bases from V and 4 bases from J; bases unmatched to any gene: 6. The CDR3 has 13 residues. CDR3 bases: TGTGCCATCAACCCCAACAGGGGCACTGAAGCTTTCTTT. Amino acids: CAINPNRGTEAFF.

As for this clone: The junction does not match germline at one end; this may be a read error. The chain links TRBV2 to TRBJ1-4, with D maybe TRBD1 (5 bases). The CDR3 length is 15 residues. Germline V gene lookup returns CDR1 SNHLY and CDR2 FYNNEI. The CDR3 DNA is TGTGCCACCAGTTGGGGCGGGACGGCAAATGAAAAACTGTTTTTT. This encodes CATSWGGTANEKLFF.

V and J are TRBV6-2 or TRBV6-3 and TRBJ2-5, with 12 positions matching TRBD2. CDR1 and CDR2 (germline): MNHEY, SVGEGT. The trim removed 6 bases at V and 10 bases at J, leaving 3 bases unmatched. This CDR3 comprises 12 residues. As DNA, the CDR3 is TGTGCCAGCAGCTTACTAGCGGGGGGCCAGTACTTC. Translated: CASSLLAGGQYF.

DNA of the CDR3: TGTGCCAGCAGCGCGACGGACAGGAATCAGCCCCAGCATTTT. Its protein product is CASSATDRNQPQHF. V usage is TRBV9 and J usage is TRBJ1-5, with 7 bases identical to TRBD1. Germline V CDR1 and CDR2: SGDLS, YYNGEE. CDR3 size: 14 residues. J lost 4 bases, V lost 3 bases, and 4 bases had no gene match. The full variable domain, its missing parts supplied by reference TRBV9 and TRBJ1-5, is DSGVTQTPKHLITATGQRVTLRCSPRSGDLSVYWYQQSLDQGLQFLIQYYNGEERAKGNILERFSAQQFPDLHSELNLSSLELGDSALYFCASSATDRNQPQHFGDGTRLSIL.

This clone occurred once. The genes are TRBV6-2 or TRBV6-3 and TRBJ1-2, with 10 bases lining up with TRBD1. Trimming removed 6 bases from V and 5 bases from J; junction bases left unmatched: 9. The CDR3 has 15 amino acids. Germline assignment: CDR1 MNHEY and CDR2 SVGEGT. CDR3 nucleotide sequence: TGTGCCAGCAGCAGCAGACAGGGGGCGATTTATGGCTACACCTTC. It specifies CASSSRQGAIYGYTF.

The chain is built from TRBV7-3 and TRBJ2-3, with TRBD1 matching 8 bases. The germline gives CDR1 SGHTA, CDR2 FQGTGA. The length of the CDR3 is 15 residues. V shed 2 bases and J 3 bases; nucleotides not matched to a gene: 4. CDR3 loop: CASSLGQGATDTQYF. The CDR3 region has the DNA TGTGCCAGCAGCTTAGGACAGGGAGCAACAGATACGCAGTATTTT. Together with reference TRBV7-3 and TRBJ2-3, the CDR3 gives the full variable domain: GAGVSQTPSNKVTEKGKYVELRCDPISGHTALYWYRQSLGQGPEFLIYFQGTGAADDSGLPNDRFFAVRPEGSVSTLKIQRTERGDSAVYLCASSLGQGATDTQYFGPGTRLTVL.

The rearrangement joins TRBV3-1 (or the pseudogene TRBV3-2) to TRBJ2-2; no clear D gene. The CDR3 has 15 residues. CDR1 and CDR2 from the germline V gene are LGHDT and YNNKEL (reference sequence). Trimming took off 0 bases at V and 3 bases at J, with 8 bases between the two ends. DNA of the CDR3: TGTGCCAGCAGCCAAGATCAACGCGACACCGGGGAGCTGTTTTTT. This sequence encodes CASSQDQRDTGELFF.

This sequence joins TRBV9 and TRBJ2-2; D remains unclear. The ends were cut back, 3 bases at V and 5 bases at J, with 8 bases in the middle. This CDR3 spans 13 amino acids. The germline CDR1 and CDR2 sequences are SGDLS and YYNGEE. The CDR3 is CASSADGTGELFF. The CDR3 nucleotides read TGTGCCAGCAGCGCCGACGGGACCGGGGAGCTGTTTTTT. Together with reference TRBV9 and TRBJ2-2, the CDR3 gives the full variable domain: DSGVTQTPKHLITATGQRVTLRCSPRSGDLSVYWYQQSLDQGLQFLIQYYNGEERAKGNILERFSAQQFPDLHSELNLSSLELGDSALYFCASSADGTGELFFGEGSRLTVL.

The chain links TRBV3-1 (or the pseudogene TRBV3-2) to TRBJ1-2; TRBD1 might be the D (6 bases). V was cut by 2 bases and J by 6 bases, with 10 bases left in between. Germline CDR1 LGHDT, CDR2 YNNKEL (reference sequence). This CDR3 contains 13 residues. The CDR3 DNA reads TGTGCCAGCAGCCAACGGGCAGGGGATGGCTACACCTTC. It is translated as CASSQRAGDGYTF.

The rearrangement uses TRBV6-5 and TRBJ2-7, with 7 positions matching TRBD1. The germline gives CDR1 MNHEY, CDR2 SVGAGI. The CDR3 totals 14 residues. Trimming cost V 6 bases and J 5 bases; bases outside gene matches: 10. As DNA, the CDR3 is TGTGCCAGCAGCCGACCCCGAGACAGGGACGAGCAGTACTTC. Protein: CASSRPRDRDEQYF.

This sequence joins TRBV5-1 and TRBJ1-4, with D unclear. Germline-derived CDR1 and CDR2 are SGHRS and YFSETQ. The CDR3 has 15 amino acids. V was shortened by 0 bases and J by 4 bases, with 10 bases between the two germline ends. CDR3 nucleotide sequence: TGCGCCAGCAGCTTGGGACTGAGTAATAATGAAAAACTGTTTTTT. Translating gives CASSLGLSNNEKLFF. Variable domain in full (rest from reference TRBV5-1 and TRBJ1-4): KAGVTQTPRYLIKTRGQQVTLSCSPISGHRSVSWYQQTPGQGLQFLFEYFSETQRNKGNFPGRFSGRQFSNSRSEMNVSTLELGDSALYLCASSLGLSNNEKLFFGSGTQLSVL.

Remarks on this clone: Within the sample, other DNA sequences also encode this same CDR3. The chain carries TRBV7-2 and TRBJ1-1, with 8 positions matching TRBD1. CDR1 is SGHTA and CDR2 is FQGNSA in the germline V gene. V gave up 3 bases and J gave up 0 bases; unmatched junction bases: 0. The CDR3 covers 14 residues. The CDR3 loop is CASSLTGVNTEAFF. The CDR3 coding sequence is TGTGCCAGCAGCTTGACAGGGGTGAACACTGAAGCTTTCTTT.

This clone appeared a single time. V is TRBV7-2 and J is TRBJ2-3; 14 bases fit TRBD2. V trimming: 5 bases; J trimming: 5 bases; junction bases outside the gene matches: 12. This CDR3 contains 18 residues. Germline V gene sequence: CDR1 SGHTA, CDR2 FQGNSA. The CDR3 sequence: CASSLVATSGGAGDTQYF. The CDR3 DNA follows: TGTGCCAGCAGCCTAGTAGCGACTAGCGGGGGGGCAGGAGATACGCAGTATTTT. The full variable domain, rest sourced from reference TRBV7-2 and TRBJ2-3, is GAGVSQSPSNKVTEKGKDVELRCDPISGHTALYWYRQSLGQGLEFLIYFQGNSAPDKSGLPSDRFSAERTGGSVSTLTIQRTQQEDSAVYLCASSLVATSGGAGDTQYFGPGTRLTVL.

This chain joins TRBV7-9 and TRBJ2-2, with 9 bases fitting TRBD1. The germline gives CDR1 SEHNR, CDR2 FQNEAQ (reference sequence). V shed 2 bases, J shed 4 bases, and the junction held 11 bases outside the gene matches. This CDR3 has 18 residues. CDR3: CASSLTSGTTGGTGELFF. The CDR3 DNA sequence: TGTGCCAGCAGCTTAACCTCGGGGACGACAGGGGGCACCGGGGAGCTGTTTTTT.

The genes are TRBV19 and TRBJ1-1; D is uncertain. V was clipped by 3 bases and J by 0 bases, with 8 bases between them. Germline CDR1 and CDR2: LNHDA and SQIVND (reference sequence). This CDR3 region has 14 residues. The CDR3 here is CASSMQSMNTEAFF. In nucleotides, the CDR3 is TGTGCCAGTAGTATGCAGTCAATGAACACTGAAGCTTTCTTT.

The rearrangement joins TRBV24-1 to TRBJ1-5, with D possibly matching TRBD1 (6 bases). Germline CDR1 KGHDR, CDR2 SFDVKD. The CDR3 sequence is 17 residues long. V was trimmed by 4 bases and J by 0 bases, leaving 15 bases between them. The CDR3 nucleotides are TGTGCCACCAGTGACGGTGGACAGCGAGATAGCAATCAGCCCCAGCATTTT. It translates to CATSDGGQRDSNQPQHF.

This clone was found once. V gene TRBV7-8 combines with J gene TRBJ1-4; D gene uncertain. Germline loops: CDR1 SGHVS, CDR2 FQNEAQ. CDR3 length: 17 residues. Between the trimmed V and J ends, which lost 1 base and 2 bases, there was a span of 14 bases. The CDR3 DNA reads TGTGCCAGCAGCTTAGTTTTTCGGGAATCCACTAATGAAAAACTGTTTTTT. Residues: CASSLVFRESTNEKLFF.

There are a few counts of this clone. The rearrangement links TRBV19 to TRBJ2-1, with 9 bases matching TRBD1. CDR1 and CDR2 from the germline V gene are LNHDA and SQIVND (reference sequence). This CDR3 spans 15 amino acids. V dropped 8 bases and J dropped 6; count of bases not matched to a gene: 11. The CDR3 here is CASSLDRGRFNEQFF. CDR3 bases: TGTGCCAGTTCCTTGGACAGGGGAAGGTTCAATGAGCAGTTCTTC. Filled out from reference TRBV19 and TRBJ2-1, the complete variable domain reads DGGITQSPKYLFRKEGQNVTLSCEQNLNHDAMYWYRQDPGQGLRLIYYSQIVNDFQKGDIAEGYSVSREKKESFPLTVTSAQKNPTAFYLCASSLDRGRFNEQFFGPGTRLTVL.

The DNA for the CDR3 is TGTGCCAGCAGTTACGTACTAGGGAGTGGTTTCGAGCAGTACTTC. Protein product: CASSYVLGSGFEQYF. V is TRBV6-7 and J is TRBJ2-7; possible D gene TRBD2, 5 bases. TRBV6-7 is sorted into the ORF group, with uncertain function. Trimming took 2 bases from V and 6 from J, leaving 17 bases between them. The CDR3 is 15 residues long.